Below are 30 T cell receptor beta chains sequenced from a single sample in a study of cytomegalovirus exposure and HLA in healthy donors. Researchers ran the PCR with 60 Vbeta and 13 Jbeta primers. Sequenced by immunoSEQ multiplex PCR; TCRdb stores in-frame clones only, minus some. The sample has some 85,000 clones, approximately 84% seen once; the top ten hold 2.1%. The sequencing sample was made of PBMCs. Receptors originate from a man between 18 and 29 years old in good health and CMV-seronegative.

The chain carries TRBV27 and TRBJ2-5; 10 bases agree with TRBD2. Germline assignment: CDR1 MNHEY and CDR2 SMNVEV (reference sequence). The CDR3 totals 12 residues. The V and J ends lost 5 bases and 8 bases, in that order; junction bases with no gene match: 2. CDR3 in DNA: TGTGCCAGCAGTCGGACTAGCGGAACCCAGTACTTC. As protein: CASSRTSGTQYF.

Worth noting for this clone: The limits of the CDR3 on the DNA are not certain, so only TCRdb's listed CDR3 is given. The chain employs TRBV19 and TRBJ1-2; TRBD1 was called by the table and not checked on the DNA. Germline V CDR1 and CDR2: LNHDA, SQIVND (reference sequence). Both ends counted, the CDR3 spans 17 residues. The CDR3 sequence: CASTSGQGRMGNYGYTF.

CDR3 loop: CASRESSRGGGGETQYF. The CDR3 region has the DNA TGTGCCAGCAGGGAGTCGTCACGGGGGGGTGGCGGTGAGACCCAGTACTTC. The rearrangement links TRBV5-4 to TRBJ2-5, with TRBD2 matching 8 bases. Germline assignment: CDR1 SGHNT and CDR2 YYREEE (reference sequence). CDR3 length: 17 residues. V lost 5 bases and J lost 5; bases outside the gene matches: 17.

The gene calls are TRBV5-4 and TRBJ2-7; a possible D gene is TRBD2 (5 bases). The V end was cut by 4 bases, the J end by 5 bases, with 16 bases between. CDR3 length equals 14 residues. Germline-derived CDR1 and CDR2 are SGHNT and YYREEE (reference sequence). CDR3 bases: TGTGCCAGCAGCCATGATGTGCTGAGGGACGAGCAGTACTTC. Its protein product is CASSHDVLRDEQYF.

V usage is TRBV6-5 and J usage is TRBJ2-7; 7 bases are a match to TRBD2. The CDR3 is 15 residues long. CDR1 and CDR2 from the germline V gene are MNHEY and SVGAGI. J lost 6 bases, V lost 6 bases, and 14 bases had no gene match. The CDR3 loop is CASSRNSGGTFEQYF. The CDR3, as DNA: TGTGCCAGCAGCCGGAACTCCGGGGGGACGTTCGAGCAGTACTTC.

The rearrangement links TRBV28 to TRBJ1-1, with D unresolved. CDR1 and CDR2 (germline): MDHEN, SYDVKM. V lost 9 bases to trimming and J lost 13 bases, with 18 bases between them. The CDR3 consists of 11 residues. The CDR3 is CASLQLGEVFF. In DNA, the CDR3 is TGTGCCAGTCTCCAACTAGGAGAGGTTTTCTTT.

V is TRBV27 and J is TRBJ2-7; D is uncertain. Germline V gene lookup returns CDR1 MNHEY and CDR2 SMNVEV (reference sequence). Trimming removed 6 bases at V and 5 bases at J, with 8 bases between. The CDR3 covers 11 residues. CDR3 sequence reads: CASSLGNEQYF. CDR3 in DNA: TGTGCCAGCAGCCTGGGCAACGAGCAGTACTTC.

This chain joins TRBV10-2 and TRBJ1-4; D ambiguous. From germline, CDR1 is WSHSY and CDR2 SAAADI. The CDR3 runs to 15 residues. V lost 3 bases, J lost 7 bases, and 15 bases lay in between. CDR3 loop: CASSDWAAPGEKLFF. Here the CDR3 DNA reads TGCGCCAGCAGTGATTGGGCTGCCCCAGGTGAAAAACTGTTTTTT.

The chain is built from TRBV7-9 and TRBJ1-5, with 8 bases lining up with TRBD1. With 1 base clipped from V and 1 base from J, the junction kept 0 bases outside the gene matches. The germline gives CDR1 SEHNR, CDR2 FQNEAQ (reference sequence). The CDR3 loop spans 15 amino acids. This CDR3 is CASSLGTGSNQPQHF. The CDR3 DNA sequence: TGTGCCAGCAGCTTAGGGACAGGGAGCAATCAGCCCCAGCATTTT.

The J gene is TRBJ1-6, the V gene TRBV5-8, with D possibly matching TRBD1 (5 bases). The V end lost 1 base, the J end lost 9 bases, and 11 bases lay between the germline ends. CDR3 length: 14 amino acids. Germline-derived CDR1 and CDR2 are SGHTS and YDEGEE. The CDR3 sequence is CASSLLRGGSPLHF. The CDR3 DNA sequence: TGTGCCAGCAGCTTGCTACGGGGGGGTTCACCCCTCCACTTT.

The chain is built from TRBV12-5 and TRBJ1-1; the D is unclear. Germline V gives CDR1 LGHNT, CDR2 FRNRAP. CDR3 length: 17 residues. V lost 5 bases and J 4 bases, leaving 23 bases between the germline ends. The CDR3, as DNA: TGTGCTAGTGGTATCTGGGCGGGCGGGAAGAATCCCACTGAAGCTTTCTTT. This translates into CASGIWAGGKNPTEAFF.

V and J are TRBV6-5 and TRBJ1-1, with no clear D. V lost 6 bases and J lost 1, with 15 bases in between. Per germline, CDR1 MNHEY and CDR2 SVGAGI. The CDR3 extends over 15 amino acids. The chain's CDR3 is CASSAGGGRNTEAFF. The DNA for the CDR3 is TGTGCCAGCAGCGCAGGTGGAGGCAGGAACACTGAAGCTTTCTTT.

The CDR3 reads CASSHDRAYGYTF. The CDR3 DNA follows: TGTGCCAGCAGCCATGACAGGGCCTATGGCTACACCTTC. The V call is TRBV5-6, the J call TRBJ1-2, with TRBD1 matching 7 bases. The CDR3 contains 13 residues. V lost 4 bases and J lost 4; bases outside the gene matches: 4. CDR1 is SGHDT and CDR2 is YYEEEE in the germline V gene. Using reference TRBV5-6 and TRBJ1-2 for the parts outside the CDR3, the full variable domain is DAGVTQSPTHLIKTRGQQVTLRCSPKSGHDTVSWYQQALGQGPQFIFQYYEEEERQRGNFPDRFSGHQFPNYSSELNVNALLLGDSALYLCASSHDRAYGYTFGSGTRLTVV.

In its sample, this clone was seen a few times. J is TRBJ2-7 and V is TRBV18; TRBD2 agrees at 9 bases. CDR3 length: 13 residues. CDR1 KGHSH and CDR2 LQKENI come from the germline V gene. The junction had 5 bases not matched to a gene; V was cut back by 6 bases and J by 5 bases. The CDR3: CASSLAGGHEQYF. The CDR3 DNA is TGTGCCAGCTCCCTCGCGGGGGGGCACGAGCAGTACTTC.

The chain couples TRBV5-1 to TRBJ1-1; TRBD1 aligns across 8 bases. The J segment lost 0 bases and the V segment lost 7 bases, leaving 14 bases of the junction unmatched. This CDR3 is 17 amino acids long. Germline loops: CDR1 SGHRS, CDR2 YFSETQ. Here the CDR3 DNA reads TGCGCCAGCGGACCGATCGGGACAGGAAAGATGAACACTGAAGCTTTCTTT. Amino acids: CASGPIGTGKMNTEAFF.

This clone showed up just once. The CDR3 loop reads CASSLPRGREAYTGELFF. CDR3 nucleotides: TGTGCCAGCAGCCTACCACGGGGGCGGGAGGCCTACACCGGGGAGCTGTTTTTT. The chain couples TRBV5-6 to TRBJ2-2, with 8 bases that match TRBD2. The germline V gene has CDR1 SGHDT and CDR2 YYEEEE. Germline trimming cut 4 bases from V and 3 bases from J; bases unmatched to any gene: 14. This CDR3 spans 18 amino acids.

This chain links TRBV7-9 with TRBJ2-7; tentatively, D is TRBD2 (6 bases). V lost 11 bases and J lost 0, with 11 bases in between. This CDR3 region has 12 residues. Germline V lookup: CDR1 SEHNR, CDR2 FQNEAQ (reference sequence). As DNA, the CDR3 is TGTGCCGCGAACGGGGGCTCCTACGAGCAGTACTTC. Amino acids: CAANGGSYEQYF.

The rearrangement uses TRBV25-1 and TRBJ2-1; 9 positions agree with TRBD2. The CDR3 runs 18 residues. The V gene's germline CDR1 is MGHDK and CDR2 SYGVNS. With V trimmed by 3 bases and J by 1 base, 10 bases remained unmatched. CDR3 nucleotide sequence: TGTGCCAGCAGTGACGGGCTAGCGGGACTGGAGTCCTACAATGAGCAGTTCTTC. Translated, it gives CASSDGLAGLESYNEQFF.

The chain couples TRBV9 to TRBJ2-1; D perhaps matches TRBD1 (5 bases). Germline CDR1 is SGDLS and CDR2 is YYNGEE. Between the trimmed V and J ends, which lost 4 bases and 2 bases, there was a span of 10 bases. The CDR3 sequence is 14 residues long. As DNA, the CDR3 is TGTGCCAGCAGCCCCAGGGTGGCCTACAATGAGCAGTTCTTC. Its protein is CASSPRVAYNEQFF.

The rearrangement uses TRBV30 and TRBJ1-3, with D unclear. Germline CDR1 reads GTSNPN; CDR2 reads SVGIG (reference sequence). Trimming stripped 0 bases from V and 0 bases from J, with 12 bases between. The CDR3 totals 16 residues. The CDR3 DNA is TGTGCCTGGAGTGTAGTTGGGCTCATCTCTGGAAACACCATATATTTT. Its protein is CAWSVVGLISGNTIYF.

This rearrangement joins TRBV6-6 to TRBJ2-3, with a tentative D call TRBD2 (6 bases). This CDR3 spans 13 amino acids. Trimming stripped 7 bases from V and 4 bases from J, with 12 bases between. Germline V gene data show CDR1 as MNHNY and CDR2 as SVGAGI (reference sequence). The CDR3 loop reads CASTRDSPDTQYF. The CDR3 nucleotides are TGTGCCAGCACCAGGGACTCCCCAGATACGCAGTATTTT.

CDR3 nucleotide sequence: TGTGCCAGCAGCTTAGCGGTCGGAGGCAGCGAGCAGTACTTC. It is translated as CASSLAVGGSEQYF. The chain recombines TRBV7-9 with TRBJ2-7; a weak D match, TRBD2 (5 bases). The CDR3 has 14 residues. Germline lookup yields CDR1 SEHNR and CDR2 FQNEAQ (reference sequence). V gave up 0 bases and J gave up 6 bases, with 12 bases separating them.

The chain is built from TRBV18 and TRBJ2-5, with a tentative D call TRBD2 (6 bases). V gave up 5 bases and J gave up 5 bases, with 18 bases separating them. Per the germline V gene, CDR1 is KGHSH and CDR2 is LQKENI. This CDR3 has 15 residues. The CDR3 sequence is CASSSETRSTETQYF. CDR3 in DNA: TGTGCCAGCTCATCCGAGACTAGGTCTACGGAGACCCAGTACTTC.

The J gene is TRBJ2-7, the V gene TRBV27; a weak D match, TRBD1 (6 bases). CDR3 length: 13 amino acids. Germline V gene data show CDR1 as MNHEY and CDR2 as SMNVEV (reference sequence). Trimming removed 6 bases from V and 6 bases from J, with 15 bases in between. CDR3 sequence (DNA): TGTGCCAGCAGGCGTCCTCAGGGGCGCGAGCAGTACTTC. This encodes CASRRPQGREQYF.

V usage is TRBV7-2 and J usage is TRBJ1-1, with 7 bases matching TRBD1. This CDR3 has 16 residues. From germline, CDR1 is SGHTA and CDR2 FQGNSA. J gave up 4 bases and V 6 bases, and 14 bases lay outside the gene matches. CDR3 nucleotide sequence: TGTGCCAGCAGTTCAGGGGGACAGAGCCCGGGCACTGAAGCTTTCTTT. Protein sequence: CASSSGGQSPGTEAFF.

The chain uses TRBV27 and TRBJ2-4, with a possible D match to TRBD2 (6 bases). CDR1 MNHEY and CDR2 SMNVEV come from the germline V gene (reference sequence). This CDR3 region has 14 residues. Trimming shortened V by 7 bases and J by 8 bases, and 18 bases separated the two germline ends. The CDR3: CASTSWAGKDIQYF. In nucleotides, the CDR3 is TGTGCCAGCACTTCCTGGGCGGGAAAAGACATTCAGTACTTC.

V is TRBV4-3 and J is TRBJ2-5, with 12 nucleotides matching TRBD2. The CDR3 has 15 residues. The junction had 2 bases not matched to a gene; V was cut back by 2 bases and J by 4 bases. CDR1 and CDR2 (germline): LGHNA, YSLEER. CDR3 region: CASSQRGLAGETQYF. The DNA for the CDR3 is TGCGCCAGCAGCCAAAGGGGACTAGCGGGAGAGACCCAGTACTTC.

The chain couples TRBV7-9 to TRBJ2-1; 14 nucleotides match TRBD2. The CDR3 length is 17 residues. With V trimmed by 1 base and J by 10 bases, 9 bases remained unmatched. Germline values: CDR1 SEHNR, CDR2 FQNEAQ (reference sequence). The CDR3 DNA reads TGTGCCAGCAGCTTAGGAGCCGGGACTAGCGGGAGAGGGGAGCAGTTCTTC. Translation gives CASSLGAGTSGRGEQFF.

This clone has just one count. The rearrangement joins TRBV11-2 to TRBJ2-5; D possibly corresponds to TRBD1 (6 bases). Germline loops: CDR1 SGHAT, CDR2 FQNNGV. The CDR3 runs 17 residues. V lost 3 bases, J lost 1 base, and 18 bases lay in between. The CDR3 is CASSFRRGRGAQETQYF. CDR3 bases: TGTGCCAGCAGCTTTAGAAGGGGCAGGGGAGCCCAAGAGACCCAGTACTTC.

This chain connects TRBV29-1 to TRBJ1-1; TRBD1 might be the D (5 bases). Trimming removed 7 bases at V and 5 bases at J, with 17 bases between. CDR1 is SQVTM, CDR2 ANQGSEA, per germline. The CDR3 spans 13 residues. CDR3 region: CSGTGYGWTEAFF. In DNA, the CDR3 is TGCAGCGGAACAGGTTACGGTTGGACTGAAGCTTTCTTT.